This passage covers 30 T cell receptor beta chains from one sample sequenced in a study of T cell responses to AZD1222 COVID-19 vaccine. Sequenced by immunoSEQ multiplex PCR; TCRdb stores in-frame clones only, minus some. The sample includes some 110,000 clones, around 89% of them seen just once. The sample consisted of peripheral blood, taken 28 days after the second AZD1222 dose. The receptors here all came from an adult who received the AZD1222 COVID-19 vaccine.

The rearrangement uses TRBV5-1 and TRBJ1-2, with a weak D call TRBD1 (5 bases). This CDR3 is built from 13 residues. Germline-derived CDR1 and CDR2 are SGHRS and YFSETQ. With 4 bases removed from V and 4 bases from J, the gap between germline ends came to 11 bases. The CDR3, as DNA: TGCGCCAGCAGCGGGGAGGGGAGCTATGGCTACACCTTC. It translates to CASSGEGSYGYTF.

This clone was recorded once. The CDR3 ends on some other residue instead of the conserved phenylalanine or tryptophan, so this is likely a read error. The limits of the CDR3 on the DNA are not certain, so only TCRdb's listed CDR3 is given. The chain joins TRBV3-1 (or the pseudogene TRBV3-2) to TRBJ1-4; the DNA was not compared with TRBD1, the D call given in the table. The CDR3 is 12 residues long, counting both termini. Germline values: CDR1 LGHDT, CDR2 YNNKEL (reference sequence). CDR3 in amino acids: CASSQDKGAGMV.

The chain employs TRBV11-3 and TRBJ2-5, with a tentative D call TRBD1 (6 bases). V was trimmed by 0 bases and J by 6 bases, leaving 17 bases between them. CDR1 and CDR2 from the germline V gene are SGHNT and YENEEA. The CDR3 covers 16 residues. CDR3 DNA: TGTGCCAGCAGCTTAGAATCCTCAGGGGCGGAACAGACCCAGTACTTC. Its translation: CASSLESSGAEQTQYF.

The chain joins TRBV5-6 to TRBJ1-1, with D perhaps TRBD1 (5 bases). Germline-derived CDR1 and CDR2 are SGHDT and YYEEEE. The CDR3 has 16 residues. The ends were cut back, 0 bases at V and 2 bases at J, with 14 bases in the middle. DNA for the CDR3: TGTGCCAGCAGCTTGGCCTGGCAGGGTTTAAACACTGAAGCTTTCTTT. Translating it yields CASSLAWQGLNTEAFF. The full variable domain, rest sourced from reference TRBV5-6 and TRBJ1-1, is DAGVTQSPTHLIKTRGQQVTLRCSPKSGHDTVSWYQQALGQGPQFIFQYYEEEERQRGNFPDRFSGHQFPNYSSELNVNALLLGDSALYLCASSLAWQGLNTEAFFGQGTRLTVV.

The V gene is TRBV5-4, the J gene TRBJ2-1, with D maybe TRBD1 (8 bases). Germline lookup yields CDR1 SGHNT and CDR2 YYREEE (reference sequence). The CDR3 totals 14 residues. Between the trimmed V and J ends, which lost 4 bases and 8 bases, there was a span of 16 bases. In DNA, the CDR3 is TGTGCCAGCAGCGGACGACAGGGGAGGGATGAGCAGTTCTTC. It is translated as CASSGRQGRDEQFF.

The rearrangement links TRBV3-1 (or the pseudogene TRBV3-2) to TRBJ2-5, with TRBD2 matching 7 bases. Germline values: CDR1 LGHDT, CDR2 YNNKEL (reference sequence). Trimming cost V 0 bases and J 5 bases; bases outside gene matches: 12. This CDR3 is 17 amino acids long. DNA for the CDR3: TGTGCCAGCAGCCAAGAGCCCCCTAGGGCGGGGGAGGAGACCCAGTACTTC. Its translation: CASSQEPPRAGEETQYF.

The chain couples TRBV7-9 to TRBJ1-1, with D possibly matching TRBD1 (6 bases). The CDR3 consists of 15 residues. The germline V gene encodes CDR1 SEHNR and CDR2 FQNEAQ (reference sequence). V dropped 5 bases and J dropped 2 bases, with 15 bases sitting between them. In DNA, the CDR3 is TGTGCCAGCAGCCTCGCGACAGGAGAAAACACTGAAGCTTTCTTT. Its translation is CASSLATGENTEAFF.

This chain links TRBV9 with TRBJ2-1, with 15 bases matching TRBD2. J was trimmed by 12 bases and V by 8 bases; bases with no gene match: 12. Germline assignment: CDR1 SGDLS and CDR2 YYNGEE. This CDR3 spans 15 amino acids. The CDR3 spells CASARGLAGGLWQFF. In nucleotides, the CDR3 is TGTGCCAGTGCCAGAGGACTAGCGGGAGGGCTATGGCAGTTCTTC.

V gene TRBV7-2 combines with J gene TRBJ2-7; D might be TRBD1 (5 bases). The CDR3 totals 13 residues. Per germline, CDR1 SGHTA and CDR2 FQGNSA. Trimming cost V 1 base and J 7 bases, with 11 bases left between them. In DNA form, the CDR3 reads TGTGCCAGCAGCTTAGACAGGTACGGAGAGCAGTACTTC. Translation gives CASSLDRYGEQYF.

The J gene is TRBJ2-2, the V gene TRBV7-2, with 11 bases fitting TRBD1. The germline CDR1 and CDR2 sequences are SGHTA and FQGNSA. The CDR3 covers 16 residues. V shed 6 bases and J 5 bases; nucleotides not matched to a gene: 8. The CDR3 nucleotides are TGTGCCAGCAGGTTCCCGGGACAGGGGGGGACCGGGGAGCTGTTTTTT. Translated, it gives CASRFPGQGGTGELFF.

This chain joins TRBV28 and TRBJ2-2; D gene unclear. Germline V gives CDR1 MDHEN, CDR2 SYDVKM. Trimming took off 3 bases at V and 4 bases at J, with 9 bases between the two ends. This CDR3 region has 14 residues. Here the CDR3 reads CASSFLGSTGELFF. The CDR3 DNA reads TGTGCCAGCAGTTTTCTGGGTTCCACCGGGGAGCTGTTTTTT.

This chain links TRBV9 with TRBJ2-3; a weak D match, TRBD2 (6 bases). Germline loops: CDR1 SGDLS, CDR2 YYNGEE. V lost 0 bases, J lost 6 bases, and 11 bases lay in between. The CDR3 is 14 residues long. The CDR3 DNA reads TGTGCCAGCAGCGTAGGGTTTGGAGGGGATACGCAGTATTTT. Its translation: CASSVGFGGDTQYF.

This chain links TRBV5-4 with TRBJ2-3, with D perhaps TRBD2 (6 bases). The CDR3 covers 16 residues. V shed 0 bases and J shed 5 bases, with 16 bases lying between them. Germline CDR1 and CDR2: SGHNT and YYREEE (reference sequence). CDR3 sequence reads: CASSLGREKFGDTQYF. Here the CDR3 DNA reads TGTGCCAGCAGCTTGGGACGGGAGAAGTTCGGAGATACGCAGTATTTT.

The chain links TRBV9 to TRBJ2-7; possibly TRBD2 for D (6 bases). Looked up from germline, CDR1 is SGDLS and CDR2 is YYNGEE. The CDR3 totals 14 residues. Trimming took off 4 bases at V and 2 bases at J, with 13 bases between the two ends. The CDR3 reads CASSQSGSTYEQYF. The CDR3 coding sequence is TGTGCCAGCAGCCAGAGCGGGTCGACCTACGAGCAGTACTTC.

The chain has TRBV18 and TRBJ2-7; a weak D match, TRBD2 (5 bases). Germline lookup yields CDR1 KGHSH and CDR2 LQKENI. V was trimmed by 2 bases and J by 3 bases, leaving 14 bases between them. The length of the CDR3 is 15 residues. The CDR3 DNA is TGTGCCAGCTCACCAGGTACCCCGGAGGTCTACGAGCAGTACTTC. Residues: CASSPGTPEVYEQYF.

The chain has TRBV19 and TRBJ1-2; unclear D gene. CDR1 and CDR2 from the germline V gene are LNHDA and SQIVND (reference sequence). The V end lost 5 bases, the J end lost 4 bases, and 17 bases lay between the germline ends. The CDR3 length is 15 residues. The CDR3 DNA is TGTGCCAGTAGTCCCGTCGTTGGGGAGAGCTATGGCTACACCTTC. Amino acids: CASSPVVGESYGYTF.

The chain couples TRBV5-1 to TRBJ1-3, with D maybe TRBD1 (5 bases). Trimming took 0 bases from V and 7 from J, leaving 14 bases between them. The CDR3 sequence is 15 residues long. Germline CDR1 is SGHRS and CDR2 is YFSETQ. The DNA of the CDR3 is TGCGCCAGCAGCTTGGATCGGGGGAAGGGTAACACCATATATTTT. This codes for CASSLDRGKGNTIYF.

This clone was counted once. V gene TRBV30 combines with J gene TRBJ2-2, with D perhaps matching TRBD1 (6 bases). Germline V gives CDR1 GTSNPN, CDR2 SVGIG (reference sequence). V shed 3 bases and J shed 2 bases, with 16 bases lying between them. The CDR3 has 16 residues. Written as DNA, the CDR3 is TGTGCCTGGAGGGCCCTAAGGACAGCCAACACCGGGGAGCTGTTTTTT. Its protein product is CAWRALRTANTGELFF.

V and J are TRBV29-1 and TRBJ2-3; TRBD2 aligns across 9 bases. The CDR3 totals 15 residues. The junction had 4 bases not matched to a gene; V was cut back by 1 base and J by 2 bases. Germline values: CDR1 SQVTM, CDR2 ANQGSEA. The CDR3 region is CSVEVAGAHTDTQYF. In nucleotides, the CDR3 is TGCAGCGTTGAAGTAGCGGGGGCCCACACAGATACGCAGTATTTT.

In nucleotides, the CDR3 is TGTGCCACCAAAGAAACAGGGTCCCGACTAAACTATGGCTACACCTTC. This codes for CATKETGSRLNYGYTF. The genes are TRBV3-1 (or the pseudogene TRBV3-2) and TRBJ1-2; a possible D gene is TRBD1 (6 bases). Trimming took off 10 bases at V and 2 bases at J, with 23 bases between the two ends. Germline values: CDR1 LGHDT, CDR2 YNNKEL (reference sequence). There are 16 residues in the CDR3.

This clone was seen a single time. This rearrangement joins TRBV5-1 to TRBJ1-1; a weak D match, TRBD1 (6 bases). The V end lost 0 bases, the J end lost 0 bases, and 12 bases lay between the germline ends. Germline V gene sequence: CDR1 SGHRS, CDR2 YFSETQ. The CDR3 is 16 residues long. The CDR3 sequence: CASSLGQGRMNTEAFF. CDR3 bases: TGCGCCAGCAGCTTGGGGCAGGGGCGGATGAACACTGAAGCTTTCTTT.

This chain joins TRBV6-1 and TRBJ1-1; D ambiguous. Germline V gene data show CDR1 as MNHNS and CDR2 as SASEGT. This CDR3 contains 14 residues. The V end was cut by 2 bases, the J end by 5 bases, with 12 bases between. The CDR3 sequence is CASSEPTVGTEAFF. For the CDR3, the DNA is TGTGCCAGCAGTGAACCGACGGTGGGAACTGAAGCTTTCTTT.

The rearrangement links TRBV2 to TRBJ2-2; weak D call: TRBD1 (5 bases). Trimming stripped 6 bases from V and 8 bases from J, with 10 bases between. The length of the CDR3 is 12 residues. Per the germline V gene, CDR1 is SNHLY and CDR2 is FYNNEI. This chain's CDR3 is CASRRQGGELFF. In nucleotides, the CDR3 is TGTGCCAGCAGAAGGCAGGGTGGGGAGCTGTTTTTT.

This clone was observed once. The chain couples TRBV7-8 to TRBJ1-1, with D possibly being TRBD1 (5 bases). CDR3 length: 13 amino acids. From germline, CDR1 is SGHVS and CDR2 FQNEAQ. Trimming removed 2 bases at V and 3 bases at J, with 7 bases between. DNA for the CDR3: TGTGCCAGCAGCTTATTGGGGGACACTGAAGCTTTCTTT. Its translation is CASSLLGDTEAFF.

The chain joins TRBV6-5 to TRBJ1-5; TRBD1 is a possible D gene (5 bases). Germline CDR1 MNHEY, CDR2 SVGAGI. CDR3 length: 15 amino acids. Trimming pared 1 base from V and 7 bases from J, leaving 14 bases between. The CDR3 loop is CASSYYQGAGQPQHF. For the CDR3, the DNA is TGTGCCAGCAGTTACTACCAGGGTGCCGGGCAGCCCCAGCATTTT.

The rearrangement uses TRBV19 and TRBJ2-6; unclear D gene. The V and J ends lost 4 bases and 1 base respectively, with 11 bases between them. Per the germline V gene, CDR1 is LNHDA and CDR2 is SQIVND (reference sequence). The CDR3 contains 16 residues. The CDR3 nucleotides read TGTGCCAGTAGTAAAGGCAGCGTTTCTGGGGCCAACGTCCTGACTTTC. Its protein product is CASSKGSVSGANVLTF.

V gene TRBV27 combines with J gene TRBJ2-5; D remains ambiguous. The CDR3 runs 13 residues. V dropped 5 bases and J dropped 1 base, with 8 bases sitting between them. Germline V gives CDR1 MNHEY, CDR2 SMNVEV (reference sequence). CDR3 sequence: CASSIQPQETQYF. CDR3 DNA: TGTGCCAGCAGTATACAGCCCCAAGAGACCCAGTACTTC.

V usage is TRBV19 and J usage is TRBJ2-2; TRBD1 agrees at 7 bases. There are 16 residues in the CDR3. Germline CDR1 and CDR2: LNHDA and SQIVND (reference sequence). V lost 4 bases and J lost 3; bases outside the gene matches: 8. The CDR3 is CASSTYRGAHTGELFF. Here the CDR3 DNA reads TGTGCCAGTAGTACTTACAGGGGCGCCCACACCGGGGAGCTGTTTTTT.

V and J are TRBV28 and TRBJ2-3; D is possibly TRBD1 (6 bases). The CDR3 runs 12 residues. CDR1 is MDHEN and CDR2 is SYDVKM in the germline V gene. Trimming removed 8 bases from V and 2 bases from J, with 8 bases in between. DNA for the CDR3: TGTGCCAGCGGACAGCACACAGATACGCAGTATTTT. Protein sequence: CASGQHTDTQYF.

This clone occurred once. This chain joins TRBV7-2 and TRBJ2-7; D may correspond to TRBD1 or TRBD2 (6 bases each). V was clipped by 1 base and J by 12 bases, with 10 bases between them. The CDR3 is 11 residues long. Germline V lookup: CDR1 SGHTA, CDR2 FQGNSA. The DNA of the CDR3 is TGTGCCAGCAGCTTAGGTGGGGGGCCGTACTTC. Translation gives CASSLGGGPYF.